This T cell receptor beta chain was sequenced for a study of blood T cells in healthy people across ages. A second roughly 7 to 12 cycle PCR used barcoded and J-beta primers. One entry per CDR3 protein, called by TCRdb with MiXCR from the 5' RACE reads. The repertoire includes under 1 million distinct CDR3 sequences, 40% to 50% of them detected once, and around 18% sits in the top ten. This clonotype has only a few counts. Trimming cost V 4 bases and J 5 bases; bases outside gene matches: 5. CDR1 KGHDR and CDR2 SFDVKD come from the germline V gene. The CDR3 spans 15 residues. The chain is built from TRBV24-1 and TRBJ2-1; TRBD1 matches 9 bases. The sequenced sample was blood. The TCR sequence derives from a man in his 60s in good health. The CDR3 loop reads CATSDPRTGDNEQFF. The CDR3 DNA sequence: TGTGCCACCAGTGACCCACGGACAGGGGACAATGAGCAGTTCTTC.